The sequence of this TCR beta chain was determined in a study of tumor-infiltrating lymphocytes in primary liver carcinoma. Overall study results and limits: Tumor-adjacent and tumor-blood pairs shared less of their repertoires than tumor region pairs shared.

Remarks on this clonotype: Its antigen is currently unknown. Given a much more abundant clone one base away, this may be a read error.

With a constant-region primer, TCR beta cDNA was made from approximately 510 ng of total RNA. Amplification in three nested multiplex PCR rounds with slightly modified ARM-PCR gave rise to TCR beta libraries. With TRBV1-TRBV30 forward primers and a C-beta reverse primer, the first two PCR rounds were run for approximately 10 cycles each. TCRdb called the multiplex PCR reads again in MiXCR, with one record for every CDR3 protein. The repertoire consists of tens of thousands of distinct CDR3 sequences, with around 84% occurring once and the leading ten covering approximately 46%. The CDR3 length is 15 residues. The germline CDR1 and CDR2 sequences are LNHNV and YYDKDF (reference sequence). Co-extraction yielded RNA and DNA from about 20-30 mg of unsorted bulk tissue. Tumor samples uniformly had over 80% viable tumor cells.

This receptor was taken from a man aged 40-50 years with primary liver carcinoma and hepatitis B virus infection. The sequenced sample consisted of liver tumor tissue from sampling region 3. Described subset: tumor region T3, left-lateral pole. V usage is TRBV15 and J usage is TRBJ2-5; D is unresolved. CDR3 region: CTTSRDGLVGETQYF. CDR3 bases: TGTACCACCAGCAGAGATGGCCTGGTCGGGGAGACCCAGTACTTC. Full variable domain (remainder filled in from reference TRBV15 and TRBJ2-5): DAMVIQNPRYQVTQFGKPVTLSCSQTLNHNVMYWYQQKSSQAPKLLFHYYDKDFNNEADTPDNFQSRRPNTSFCFLDIRSPGLGDTAMYLCTTSRDGLVGETQYFGPGTRLLVL.